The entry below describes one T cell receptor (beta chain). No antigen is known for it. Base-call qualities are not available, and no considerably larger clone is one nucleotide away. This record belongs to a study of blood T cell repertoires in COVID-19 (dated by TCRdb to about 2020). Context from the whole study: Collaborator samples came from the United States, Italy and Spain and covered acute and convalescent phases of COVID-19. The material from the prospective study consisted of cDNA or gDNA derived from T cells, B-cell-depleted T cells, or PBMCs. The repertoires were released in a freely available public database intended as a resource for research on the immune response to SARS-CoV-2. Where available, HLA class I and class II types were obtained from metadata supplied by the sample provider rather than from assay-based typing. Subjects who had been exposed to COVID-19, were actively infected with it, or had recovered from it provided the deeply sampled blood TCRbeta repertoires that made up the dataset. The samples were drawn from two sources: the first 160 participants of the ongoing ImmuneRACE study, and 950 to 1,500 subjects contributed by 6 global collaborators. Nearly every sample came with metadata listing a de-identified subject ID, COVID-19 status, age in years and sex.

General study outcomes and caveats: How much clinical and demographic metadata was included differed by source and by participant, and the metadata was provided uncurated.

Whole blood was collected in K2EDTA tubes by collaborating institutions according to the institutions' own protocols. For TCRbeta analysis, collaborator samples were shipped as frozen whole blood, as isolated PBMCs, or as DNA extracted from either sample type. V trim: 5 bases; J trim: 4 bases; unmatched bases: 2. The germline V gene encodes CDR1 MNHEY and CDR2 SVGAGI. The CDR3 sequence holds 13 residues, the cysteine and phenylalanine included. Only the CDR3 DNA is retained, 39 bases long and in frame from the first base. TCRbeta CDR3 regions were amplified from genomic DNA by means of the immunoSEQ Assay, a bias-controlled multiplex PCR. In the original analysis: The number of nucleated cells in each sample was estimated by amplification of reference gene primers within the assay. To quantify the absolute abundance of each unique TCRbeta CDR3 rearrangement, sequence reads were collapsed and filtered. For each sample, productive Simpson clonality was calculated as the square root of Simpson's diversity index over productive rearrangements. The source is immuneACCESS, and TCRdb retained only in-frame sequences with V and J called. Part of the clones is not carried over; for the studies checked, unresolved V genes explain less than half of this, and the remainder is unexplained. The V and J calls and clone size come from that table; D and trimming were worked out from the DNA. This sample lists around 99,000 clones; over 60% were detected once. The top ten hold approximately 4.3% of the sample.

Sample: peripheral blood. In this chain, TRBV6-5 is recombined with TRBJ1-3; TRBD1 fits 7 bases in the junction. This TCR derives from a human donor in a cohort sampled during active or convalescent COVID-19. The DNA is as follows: TGTGCCAGCAGTAGGGGGCAAGGAAACACCATATATTTT. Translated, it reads CASSRGQGNTIYF.